Listed here are 18 T cell receptor beta chains from one sample, sequenced in a study of blood T cell repertoires in COVID-19. Sequenced by immunoSEQ multiplex PCR; TCRdb stores in-frame clones only, minus some. Seen here are under 300,000 clones, around 82% observed once, and the top ten hold 4.9%. Sequencing was done on a sample of peripheral blood. These receptors all stem from a woman of 80 years or more with active or convalescent COVID-19.

The chain has TRBV5-4 and TRBJ1-1; 12 bases are shared with TRBD1. CDR1 is SGHNT and CDR2 is YYREEE in the germline V gene (reference sequence). Trimming removed 2 bases from V and 4 bases from J; junction bases left unmatched: 6. The CDR3 covers 16 residues. The CDR3 is CASSFGDRGLATEAFF. In nucleotides, the CDR3 is TGTGCCAGCAGCTTCGGGGACAGGGGGCTGGCCACTGAAGCTTTCTTT.

This chain links TRBV7-9 with TRBJ2-3; D may be TRBD1 (5 bases). Germline V gene sequence: CDR1 SEHNR, CDR2 FQNEAQ (reference sequence). This CDR3 region has 13 residues. The V end lost 5 bases, the J end lost 6 bases, and 12 bases lay between the germline ends. This CDR3 reads CASSIQGPDTQYF. In nucleotides, the CDR3 is TGTGCCAGCAGCATCCAGGGTCCCGATACGCAGTATTTT.

The V gene is TRBV2, the J gene TRBJ2-5; TRBD2 agrees at 11 bases. CDR3 length: 14 amino acids. V dropped 9 bases and J dropped 0; count of bases not matched to a gene: 3. Germline CDR1 is SNHLY and CDR2 is FYNNEI. Here the CDR3 DNA reads TGTGCCAGGACTAGCGGGGTTTACCAAGAGACCCAGTACTTC. Amino acids: CARTSGVYQETQYF.

This chain connects TRBV28 to TRBJ2-2; 11 bases align to TRBD1. The CDR3 length is 17 residues. The J segment lost 6 bases and the V segment lost 2 bases, leaving 8 bases of the junction unmatched. Per the germline V gene, CDR1 is MDHEN and CDR2 is SYDVKM. CDR3 in amino acids: CASSLPPGQGVAGELFF. The CDR3 nucleotides are TGTGCCAGCAGTTTACCTCCGGGACAGGGGGTTGCCGGGGAGCTGTTTTTT.

The CDR3 spells CASSQRDRHQPQHF. DNA of the CDR3: TGTGCCAGCAGCCAACGGGACAGGCATCAGCCCCAGCATTTT. This rearrangement joins TRBV3-1 (or the pseudogene TRBV3-2) to TRBJ1-5; 8 bases match TRBD1. After removal of 2 bases from V and 5 bases from J, the junction contained 2 bases not matched to a gene. CDR1 is LGHDT and CDR2 is YNNKEL in the germline V gene (reference sequence). This CDR3 has 14 residues.

The J gene is TRBJ2-5, the V gene TRBV7-9; 8 bases are shared with TRBD2. Trimming at V came to 5 bases and at J to 6 bases, leaving 14 bases not matched to a gene. The CDR3 has 16 amino acids. The germline V gene encodes CDR1 SEHNR and CDR2 FQNEAQ (reference sequence). The CDR3 reads CASSEFARGGNKTQYF. For the CDR3, the DNA is TGTGCCAGCAGCGAGTTTGCTCGCGGGGGGAACAAGACCCAGTACTTC.

This clone was recorded once. V is TRBV19 and J is TRBJ1-1; D unresolved. CDR3 length equals 16 residues. Germline loops: CDR1 LNHDA, CDR2 SQIVND (reference sequence). V was clipped by 5 bases and J by 3 bases, with 19 bases between them. CDR3 in DNA: TGTGCCAGTAGTCCGAACCCCCCTAGGCGTGACACTGAAGCTTTCTTT. Translated: CASSPNPPRRDTEAFF.

V usage is TRBV29-1 and J usage is TRBJ2-7, with 7 bases fitting TRBD1. The germline V gene has CDR1 SQVTM and CDR2 ANQGSEA. CDR3 length: 15 amino acids. The J segment lost 4 bases and the V segment lost 6 bases, leaving 15 bases of the junction unmatched. DNA of the CDR3: TGCAGCGTGACCCTCGCACAGGGGATTCTATACGAGCAGTACTTC. Encoded protein: CSVTLAQGILYEQYF.

The V and J genes are TRBV6-5 and TRBJ2-5; 7 nucleotides agree with TRBD2. Germline-derived CDR1 and CDR2 are MNHEY and SVGAGI. J gave up 5 bases and V 8 bases, and 14 bases lay outside the gene matches. This CDR3 contains 15 residues. CDR3 region: CASGRVQSDLETQYF. The CDR3 nucleotides read TGTGCCAGCGGGAGGGTTCAATCGGATTTGGAGACCCAGTACTTC.

J is TRBJ1-6 and V is TRBV9; D possibly corresponds to TRBD1 (5 bases). CDR1 and CDR2 from the germline V gene are SGDLS and YYNGEE. CDR3 length: 16 amino acids. V lost 3 bases, J lost 0 bases, and 10 bases lay in between. The chain's CDR3 is CASSARGSSYNSPLHF. The CDR3 nucleotides read TGTGCCAGCAGCGCCCGGGGGAGCTCCTATAATTCACCCCTCCACTTT. Supplemented by reference TRBV9 and TRBJ1-6, the full variable domain reads DSGVTQTPKHLITATGQRVTLRCSPRSGDLSVYWYQQSLDQGLQFLIQYYNGEERAKGNILERFSAQQFPDLHSELNLSSLELGDSALYFCASSARGSSYNSPLHFGNGTRLTVT.

This clone was picked up a small number of times. The gene calls are TRBV10-1 and TRBJ1-2, with D perhaps TRBD1 (5 bases). This CDR3 spans 13 amino acids. Germline V gene sequence: CDR1 WNHNN, CDR2 SYGVQD (reference sequence). Trimming pared 4 bases from V and 5 bases from J, leaving 11 bases between. The DNA of the CDR3 is TGCGCCAGCAGTGGTTCAGGGCCTTATGGCTACACCTTC. This translates into CASSGSGPYGYTF.

This chain connects TRBV5-1 to TRBJ2-7; D remains ambiguous. The V gene lost 2 bases and the J gene lost 3 bases, with 9 bases spanning the gap. Germline CDR1 reads SGHRS; CDR2 reads YFSETQ. The CDR3 length is 13 residues. CDR3 DNA: TGCGCCAGCAGCTTCGACCGAGGCTACGAGCAGTACTTC. This gives the protein CASSFDRGYEQYF.

V gene TRBV5-4 combines with J gene TRBJ1-1; a possible D gene is TRBD1 (6 bases). Germline values: CDR1 SGHNT, CDR2 YYREEE (reference sequence). The CDR3 is 15 amino acids. V was shortened by 4 bases and J by 4 bases, with 17 bases between the two germline ends. CDR3 coding DNA: TGTGCCAGCAGCGTGTTAGGGGGAATGGGCACTGAAGCTTTCTTT. Translated, it gives CASSVLGGMGTEAFF.

This chain joins TRBV18 and TRBJ1-2, with a tentative D call TRBD1 (6 bases). Germline V gene lookup returns CDR1 KGHSH and CDR2 LQKENI. V was shortened by 0 bases and J by 5 bases, with 10 bases between the two germline ends. This CDR3 has 14 amino acids. CDR3 coding DNA: TGTGCCAGCTCACCACCGGACAGAAGATATGGCTACACCTTC. Protein sequence: CASSPPDRRYGYTF.

This clone was found a few times. The rearrangement uses TRBV7-8 and TRBJ2-1; 7 bases line up with TRBD1. The ends lost 5 bases at V and 5 bases at J; junction bases unmatched: 6. CDR1 and CDR2 from the germline V gene are SGHVS and FQNEAQ. The CDR3 sequence is 14 residues long. CDR3: CASSPRGGNNEQFF. The CDR3 DNA follows: TGTGCCAGCAGCCCCCGAGGGGGCAACAATGAGCAGTTCTTC.

The chain is built from TRBV18 and TRBJ2-5; the D gene is possibly TRBD2 (6 bases). V lost 3 bases, J lost 5 bases, and 13 bases lay in between. Germline V lookup: CDR1 KGHSH, CDR2 LQKENI. This CDR3 is 14 amino acids long. CDR3 amino acids: CASSPIFGGETQYF. DNA for the CDR3: TGTGCCAGCTCACCGATATTTGGGGGGGAGACCCAGTACTTC.

The chain joins TRBV10-3 to TRBJ2-5; maybe TRBD2 (6 bases). The germline CDR1 and CDR2 sequences are ENHRY and SYGVKD. There are 13 residues in the CDR3. Trimming shortened V by 6 bases and J by 5 bases, and 13 bases separated the two germline ends. In DNA form, the CDR3 reads TGTGCCATCAGAGTAGCGGCGGGGGAGACCCAGTACTTC. Translating gives CAIRVAAGETQYF.

This clone has only one observation. This rearrangement joins TRBV9 to TRBJ2-1; TRBD2 matches 7 bases. There are 15 residues in the CDR3. Germline values: CDR1 SGDLS, CDR2 YYNGEE. The ends lost 0 bases at V and 4 bases at J; junction bases unmatched: 4. The chain's CDR3 is CASSVGEGPYNEQFF. The CDR3 bases are TGTGCCAGCAGCGTAGGGGAGGGGCCGTACAATGAGCAGTTCTTC.